Given below is one T cell receptor (beta chain) in context. Its specificity is not known. The data belong to a study of brain metastases from non-small cell lung cancer. This CDR3 spans 11 amino acids. The germline V and J ends were trimmed by 6 bases and 9 bases, with 12 bases remaining between them. Germline V CDR1 and CDR2: DFQATT, SNEGSKA (reference sequence). Only in-frame clones appear in the TCRdb table, and some are missing; sequencing was by immunoSEQ multiplex PCR. The sample has 400 to 550 clones, roughly 78% seen once. Study-level findings and limits: Paired brain metastases and primary tumors largely shared TCR repertoires. T-cell infiltration was lower in brain metastases than primaries (P < 0.001). In about 62% of brain metastases, T-cell clones were expanded compared with matched primary tumors.

The sequenced material came from tissue from a brain metastasis. The receptor was isolated from a donor at least 40 years old with non-small cell lung cancer. The genes are TRBV20-1 and TRBJ2-1; D is perhaps TRBD1 (5 bases). CDR3 amino acids: CSARIDSEQFF. In DNA form, the CDR3 reads TGCAGTGCCAGGATCGACAGTGAGCAGTTCTTC.